These 15 T cell receptor beta chains share one sample of origin, sequenced in a study of blood T cell repertoires in COVID-19. Assay used: immunoSEQ multiplex PCR; TCRdb lists only in-frame clones, some missing. Here the sample spans 350,000 or so clones, 65% to 90% being singletons. Material: PBMCs or T cells enriched from blood (not recorded which). The receptors here all came from a woman aged 40-49 years with acute COVID-19.

The V call is TRBV5-6, the J call TRBJ2-5, with D perhaps TRBD2 (5 bases). The V gene's germline CDR1 is SGHDT and CDR2 YYEEEE. Trimming removed 0 bases from V and 4 bases from J, with 10 bases in between. The length of the CDR3 is 14 residues. CDR3 coding DNA: TGTGCCAGCAGCTTGGTCGACTACCGAGAGACCCAGTACTTC. Translation: CASSLVDYRETQYF.

The rearrangement uses TRBV6-5 and TRBJ2-7; 11 bases match TRBD2. Looked up from germline, CDR1 is MNHEY and CDR2 is SVGAGI. V lost 5 bases and J lost 2; bases outside the gene matches: 2. The CDR3 totals 14 residues. CDR3 loop: CASSNSGGAYEQYF. The CDR3 DNA reads as TGTGCCAGCAGTAATAGCGGGGGGGCCTACGAGCAGTACTTC.

The chain combines TRBV28 with TRBJ2-3; weak D call: TRBD2 (5 bases). Germline lookup yields CDR1 MDHEN and CDR2 SYDVKM. Trimming took 3 bases from V and 1 from J, leaving 11 bases between them. The CDR3 loop spans 15 amino acids. DNA for the CDR3: TGTGCCAGCAGTTTCGGGGTGCGCGGCACAGATACGCAGTATTTT. Translating it yields CASSFGVRGTDTQYF.

The V gene is TRBV14, the J gene TRBJ2-3, with 11 bases aligning to TRBD2. The trim removed 5 bases at V and 10 bases at J, leaving 8 bases unmatched. Germline CDR1 SGHDN, CDR2 FVKESK. The length of the CDR3 is 14 residues. CDR3 amino acids: CASSFTSGGAPQYF. The CDR3, as DNA: TGTGCCAGCAGCTTCACTAGCGGGGGAGCCCCGCAGTATTTT.

The V call is TRBV6-5, the J call TRBJ1-1; 7 nucleotides align to TRBD1. The V gene end was trimmed by 4 bases and the J gene end by 2 bases; junction bases not matched to a gene: 10. The CDR3 contains 16 residues. CDR1 MNHEY and CDR2 SVGAGI come from the germline V gene. The CDR3 nucleotides are TGTGCCAGCAGTTCCCGAACAGGGGTCGAAAACACTGAAGCTTTCTTT. Its translation is CASSSRTGVENTEAFF.

The chain joins TRBV4-1 to TRBJ2-2; the match to TRBD2 covers 10 bases. The CDR3 has 15 amino acids. With 5 bases clipped from V and 5 bases from J, the junction kept 5 bases outside the gene matches. Germline CDR1 MGHRA, CDR2 YSYEKL. CDR3 residues: CASSAVAGGTGELFF. CDR3 in DNA: TGCGCCAGCAGCGCGGTAGCGGGAGGTACCGGGGAGCTGTTTTTT.

The V call is TRBV4-2, the J call TRBJ1-6; D might be TRBD1 (5 bases). The CDR3 is 16 amino acids. Germline-derived CDR1 and CDR2 are LGHNA and YNFKEQ. Trimming removed 0 bases at V and 7 bases at J, with 13 bases between. The CDR3 protein is CASSQDWGEGNSPLHF. The CDR3 region has the DNA TGTGCCAGCAGCCAAGACTGGGGGGAGGGAAATTCACCCCTCCACTTT.

The chain has TRBV28 and TRBJ1-6; D is possibly TRBD1 (5 bases). V was trimmed by 3 bases and J by 6 bases, leaving 15 bases between them. The germline V gene encodes CDR1 MDHEN and CDR2 SYDVKM. The CDR3 loop spans 16 amino acids. The chain's CDR3 is CASSFGGSVGNSPLHF. As DNA, the CDR3 is TGTGCCAGCAGTTTTGGGGGGTCGGTGGGTAATTCACCCCTCCACTTT.

This chain connects TRBV6-6 to TRBJ1-6; maybe TRBD1 (6 bases). Trimming removed 5 bases at V and 0 bases at J, with 14 bases between. The germline CDR1 and CDR2 sequences are MNHNY and SVGAGI (reference sequence). This CDR3 contains 17 residues. The CDR3 is CASSRRQASSYNSPLHF. In nucleotides, the CDR3 is TGTGCCAGCAGTCGTCGACAGGCTAGCTCCTATAATTCACCCCTCCACTTT.

V and J are TRBV12-1 and TRBJ2-1; the D call TRBD1 from the table was never checked on the DNA. TRBV12-1 is a pseudogene. This CDR3 comprises 12 residues. DNA for the CDR3: TGTGCCAGCAGCCCCCCCTGGGGCCGGCAGTTCTTC. Its protein product is CASSPPWGRQFF.

The chain employs TRBV5-6 and TRBJ2-5, with D perhaps TRBD1 (6 bases). This CDR3 is 14 amino acids long. CDR1 SGHDT and CDR2 YYEEEE come from the germline V gene. Deletions cut 4 bases from V and 1 base from J, with 11 bases between. The CDR3 DNA follows: TGTGCCAGCAGCCCTGGACAGCCCCAAGAGACCCAGTACTTC. Translated: CASSPGQPQETQYF.

This clone showed up just a few times. This chain uses TRBV7-3 with TRBJ2-1; D is uncertain. Trimming left V 0 bases short and J 0 bases short, with 9 bases between. The germline V gene encodes CDR1 SGHTA and CDR2 FQGTGA. The CDR3 loop spans 16 amino acids. The CDR3 DNA follows: TGTGCCAGCAGCTTAACGGCACAACACTCCTACAATGAGCAGTTCTTC. This gives the protein CASSLTAQHSYNEQFF. Based on the CDR3 plus reference TRBV7-3 and TRBJ2-1, the full variable domain is GAGVSQTPSNKVTEKGKYVELRCDPISGHTALYWYRQSLGQGPEFLIYFQGTGAADDSGLPNDRFFAVRPEGSVSTLKIQRTERGDSAVYLCASSLTAQHSYNEQFFGPGTRLTVL.

This rearrangement joins TRBV27 to TRBJ1-6; 7 nucleotides align to TRBD1. CDR1 and CDR2 (germline): MNHEY, SMNVEV (reference sequence). This CDR3 has 19 residues. Losses at the gene ends were 5 bases for V and 0 bases for J; bases not matched to a gene: 13. The CDR3 loop reads CASSPPVTGFPSYNSPLHF. The CDR3 nucleotides read TGTGCCAGCAGTCCCCCGGTGACAGGGTTCCCCTCCTATAATTCACCCCTCCACTTT.

This chain links TRBV18 with TRBJ1-3, with 10 nucleotides matching TRBD1. The CDR3 is 15 residues long. Germline assignment: CDR1 KGHSH and CDR2 LQKENI. V gave up 4 bases and J gave up 4 bases; unmatched junction bases: 4. CDR3 residues: CASSRDRGPGNTIYF. For the CDR3, the DNA is TGTGCCAGCTCACGAGACAGGGGGCCGGGAAACACCATATATTTT.

The chain uses TRBV28 and TRBJ1-5; possible D gene TRBD1, 5 bases. V shed 3 bases and J shed 6 bases, with 12 bases lying between them. The CDR3 is 14 residues long. Germline loops: CDR1 MDHEN, CDR2 SYDVKM. Here the CDR3 DNA reads TGTGCCAGCAGTTTGACAGCGGGAGGTCAGCCCCAGCATTTT. Translation: CASSLTAGGQPQHF.